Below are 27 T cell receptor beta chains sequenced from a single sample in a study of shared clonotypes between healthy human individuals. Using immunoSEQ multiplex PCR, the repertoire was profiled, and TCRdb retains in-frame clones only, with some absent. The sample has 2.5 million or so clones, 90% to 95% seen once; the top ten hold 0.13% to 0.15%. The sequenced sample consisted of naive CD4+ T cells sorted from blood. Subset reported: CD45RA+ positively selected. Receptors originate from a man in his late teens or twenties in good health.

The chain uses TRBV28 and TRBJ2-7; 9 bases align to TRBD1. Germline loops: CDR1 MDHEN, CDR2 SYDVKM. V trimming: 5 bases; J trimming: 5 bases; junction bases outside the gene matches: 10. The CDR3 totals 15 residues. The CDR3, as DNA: TGTGCCAGCAGTGCCAATCCGGGACAGGGTAACGAGCAGTACTTC. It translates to CASSANPGQGNEQYF.

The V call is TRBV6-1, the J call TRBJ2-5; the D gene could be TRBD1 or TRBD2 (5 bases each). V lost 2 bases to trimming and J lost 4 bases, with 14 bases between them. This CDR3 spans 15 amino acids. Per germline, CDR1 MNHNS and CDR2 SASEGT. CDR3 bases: TGTGCCAGCAGTGAAAAAGAGGGGTGGTTAGAGACCCAGTACTTC. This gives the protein CASSEKEGWLETQYF.

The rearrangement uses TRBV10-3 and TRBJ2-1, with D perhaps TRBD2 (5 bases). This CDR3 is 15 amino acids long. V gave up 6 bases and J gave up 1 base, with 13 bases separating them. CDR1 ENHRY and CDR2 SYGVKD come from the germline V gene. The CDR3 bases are TGTGCCATCAGGGACTCCTGGGATTCCTACAATGAGCAGTTCTTC. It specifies CAIRDSWDSYNEQFF.

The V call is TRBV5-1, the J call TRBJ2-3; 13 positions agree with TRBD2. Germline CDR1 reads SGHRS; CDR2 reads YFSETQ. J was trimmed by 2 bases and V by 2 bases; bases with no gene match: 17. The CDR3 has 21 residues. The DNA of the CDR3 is TGCGCCAGCAGCTTAAAAACCCCCGGACTAGCGGGAGAGCGGAACACAGATACGCAGTATTTT. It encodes CASSLKTPGLAGERNTDTQYF.

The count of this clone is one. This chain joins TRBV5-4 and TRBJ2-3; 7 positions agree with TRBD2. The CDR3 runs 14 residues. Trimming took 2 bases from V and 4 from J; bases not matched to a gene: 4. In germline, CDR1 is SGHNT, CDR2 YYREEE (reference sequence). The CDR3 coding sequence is TGTGCCAGCAGCTTAGCGGGACGGGCAGATACGCAGTATTTT. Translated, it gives CASSLAGRADTQYF. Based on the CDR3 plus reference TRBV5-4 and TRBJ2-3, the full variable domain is ETGVTQSPTHLIKTRGQQVTLRCSSQSGHNTVSWYQQALGQGPQFIFQYYREEENGRGNFPPRFSGLQFPNYSSELNVNALELDDSALYLCASSLAGRADTQYFGPGTRLTVL.

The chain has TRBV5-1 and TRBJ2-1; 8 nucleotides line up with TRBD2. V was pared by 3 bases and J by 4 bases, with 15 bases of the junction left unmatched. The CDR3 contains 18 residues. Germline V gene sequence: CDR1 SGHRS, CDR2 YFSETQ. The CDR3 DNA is TGCGCCAGCAGCTCCCGGCGACTAGCGCGGGAAGGGTACAATGAGCAGTTCTTC. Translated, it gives CASSSRRLAREGYNEQFF.

CDR3 sequence (DNA): TGTGCCAGCTCACCAGGGGTGGTTGAGGGCGAGCAGTACTTC. Translation: CASSPGVVEGEQYF. The chain combines TRBV18 with TRBJ2-7, with a weak D call TRBD2 (5 bases). CDR1 and CDR2 from the germline V gene are KGHSH and LQKENI. V was cut by 2 bases and J by 6 bases, with 14 bases left in between. CDR3 length: 14 residues.

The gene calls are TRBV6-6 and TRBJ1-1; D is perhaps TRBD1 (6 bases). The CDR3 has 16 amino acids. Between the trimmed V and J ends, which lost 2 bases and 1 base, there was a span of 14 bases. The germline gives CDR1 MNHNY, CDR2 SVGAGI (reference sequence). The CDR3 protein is CASSYRDTTPNTEAFF. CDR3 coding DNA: TGTGCCAGCAGTTACCGGGACACAACTCCGAACACTGAAGCTTTCTTT.

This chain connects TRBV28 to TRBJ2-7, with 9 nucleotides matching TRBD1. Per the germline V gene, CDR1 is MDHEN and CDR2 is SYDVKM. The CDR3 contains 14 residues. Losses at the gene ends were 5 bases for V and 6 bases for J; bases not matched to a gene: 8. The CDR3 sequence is CASSLGDRDGEQYF. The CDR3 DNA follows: TGTGCCAGCAGTCTAGGGGACAGGGATGGCGAGCAGTACTTC.

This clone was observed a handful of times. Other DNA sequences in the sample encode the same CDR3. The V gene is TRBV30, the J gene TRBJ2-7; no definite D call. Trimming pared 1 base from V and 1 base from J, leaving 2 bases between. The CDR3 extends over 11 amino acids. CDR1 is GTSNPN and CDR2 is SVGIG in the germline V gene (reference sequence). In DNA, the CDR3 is TGTGCCTGGAGTGAGTCCTACGAGCAGTACTTC. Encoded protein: CAWSESYEQYF.

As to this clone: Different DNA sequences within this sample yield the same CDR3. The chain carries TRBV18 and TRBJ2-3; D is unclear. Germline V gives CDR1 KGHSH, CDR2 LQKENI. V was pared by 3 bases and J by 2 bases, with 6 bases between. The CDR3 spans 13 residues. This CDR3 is CASSPATTDTQYF. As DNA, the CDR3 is TGTGCCAGCTCACCTGCGACCACAGATACGCAGTATTTT.

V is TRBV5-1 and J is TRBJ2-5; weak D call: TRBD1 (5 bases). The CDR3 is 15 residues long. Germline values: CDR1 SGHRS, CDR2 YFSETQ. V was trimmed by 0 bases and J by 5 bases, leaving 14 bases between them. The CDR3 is CASSLEAGFSETQYF. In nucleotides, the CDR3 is TGCGCCAGCAGCTTGGAGGCAGGGTTCTCGGAGACCCAGTACTTC.

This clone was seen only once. In DNA, the CDR3 is TGTGCCAGCAGCCACCGGGGGGAGGGGGCAACTGGAAACACCATATATTTT. Translation gives CASSHRGEGATGNTIYF. The gene calls are TRBV13 and TRBJ1-3; 7 bases match TRBD1. The V and J ends lost 5 bases and 2 bases, in that order; junction bases with no gene match: 12. Looked up from germline, CDR1 is PRHDT and CDR2 is FYEKMQ (reference sequence). The CDR3 is made up of 17 amino acids.

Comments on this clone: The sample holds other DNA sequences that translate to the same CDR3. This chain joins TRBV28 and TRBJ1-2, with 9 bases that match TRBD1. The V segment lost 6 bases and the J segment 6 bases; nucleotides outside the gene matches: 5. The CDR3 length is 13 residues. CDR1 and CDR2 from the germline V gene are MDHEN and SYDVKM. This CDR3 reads CASSFGQGNGYTF. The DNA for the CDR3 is TGTGCCAGCAGCTTCGGACAGGGGAATGGCTACACCTTC.

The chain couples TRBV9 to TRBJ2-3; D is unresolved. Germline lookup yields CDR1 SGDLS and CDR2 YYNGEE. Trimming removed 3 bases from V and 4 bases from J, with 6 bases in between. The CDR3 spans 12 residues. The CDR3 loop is CASSATSDTQYF. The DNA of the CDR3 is TGTGCCAGCAGCGCGACTTCAGATACGCAGTATTTT.

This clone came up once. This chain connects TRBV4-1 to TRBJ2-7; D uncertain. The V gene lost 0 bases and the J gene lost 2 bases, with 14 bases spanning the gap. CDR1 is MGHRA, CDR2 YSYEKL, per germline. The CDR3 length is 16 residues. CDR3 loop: CASSQDQRLKPYEQYF. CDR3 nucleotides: TGCGCCAGCAGCCAAGATCAACGGCTTAAACCCTACGAGCAGTACTTC.

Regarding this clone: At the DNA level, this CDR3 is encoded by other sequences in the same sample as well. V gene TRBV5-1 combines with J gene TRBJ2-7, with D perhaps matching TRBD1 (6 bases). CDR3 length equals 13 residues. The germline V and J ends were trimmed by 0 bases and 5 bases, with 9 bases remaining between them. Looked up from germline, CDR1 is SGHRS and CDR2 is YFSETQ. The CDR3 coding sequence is TGCGCCAGCAGCTTGGCCGGACAGAACGAGCAGTACTTC. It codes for CASSLAGQNEQYF.

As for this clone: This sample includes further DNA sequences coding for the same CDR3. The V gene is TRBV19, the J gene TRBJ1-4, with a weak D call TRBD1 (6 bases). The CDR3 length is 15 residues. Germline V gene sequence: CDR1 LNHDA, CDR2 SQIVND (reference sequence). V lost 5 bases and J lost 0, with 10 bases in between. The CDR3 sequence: CASSSGDATNEKLFF. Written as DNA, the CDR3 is TGTGCCAGTAGTTCAGGGGATGCAACTAATGAAAAACTGTTTTTT.

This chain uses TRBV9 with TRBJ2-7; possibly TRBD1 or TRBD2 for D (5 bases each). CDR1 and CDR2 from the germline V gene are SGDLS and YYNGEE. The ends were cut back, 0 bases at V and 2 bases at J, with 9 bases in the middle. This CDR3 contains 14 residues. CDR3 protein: CASSVEPGPYEQYF. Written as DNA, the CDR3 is TGTGCCAGCAGCGTAGAGCCGGGACCCTACGAGCAGTACTTC.

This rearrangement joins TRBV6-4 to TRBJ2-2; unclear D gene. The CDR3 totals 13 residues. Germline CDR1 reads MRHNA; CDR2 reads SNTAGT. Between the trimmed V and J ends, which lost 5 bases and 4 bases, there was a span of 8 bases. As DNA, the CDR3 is TGTGCCAGCAGTTCACAGATCACCGGGGAGCTGTTTTTT. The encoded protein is CASSSQITGELFF.

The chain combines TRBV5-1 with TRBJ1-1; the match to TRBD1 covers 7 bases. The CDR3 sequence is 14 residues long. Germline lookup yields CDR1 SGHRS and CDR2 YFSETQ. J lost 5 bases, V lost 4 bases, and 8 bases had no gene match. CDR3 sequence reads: CASSPGTESTEAFF. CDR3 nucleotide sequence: TGCGCCAGCAGCCCCGGGACAGAATCTACTGAAGCTTTCTTT.

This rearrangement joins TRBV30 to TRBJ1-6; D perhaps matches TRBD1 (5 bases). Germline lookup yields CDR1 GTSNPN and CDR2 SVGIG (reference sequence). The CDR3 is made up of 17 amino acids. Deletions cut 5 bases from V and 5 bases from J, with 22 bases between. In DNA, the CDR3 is TGTGCCTGGGAAGGACGACACACAGGAGCGAATAATTCACCCCTCCACTTT. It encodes CAWEGRHTGANNSPLHF.

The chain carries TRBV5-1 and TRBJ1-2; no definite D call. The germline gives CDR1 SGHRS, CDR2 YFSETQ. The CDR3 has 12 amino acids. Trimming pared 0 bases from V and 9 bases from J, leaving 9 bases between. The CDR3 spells CASSLDELSYTF. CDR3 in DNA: TGCGCCAGCAGCTTGGACGAATTGAGCTACACCTTC.

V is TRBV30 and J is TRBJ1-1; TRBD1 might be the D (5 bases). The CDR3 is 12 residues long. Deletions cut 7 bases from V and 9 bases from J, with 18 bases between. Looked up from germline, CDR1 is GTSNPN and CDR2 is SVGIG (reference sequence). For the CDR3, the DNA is TGTGCCTCCGCCCCCAGGGCGGGAAAAGCTTTCTTT. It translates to CASAPRAGKAFF.

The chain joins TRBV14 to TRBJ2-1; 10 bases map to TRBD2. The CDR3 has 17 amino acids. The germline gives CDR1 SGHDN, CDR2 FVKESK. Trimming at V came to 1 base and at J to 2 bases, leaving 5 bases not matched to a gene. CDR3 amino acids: CASSQGGLADPYNEQFF. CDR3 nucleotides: TGTGCCAGCAGCCAAGGAGGACTAGCGGACCCCTACAATGAGCAGTTCTTC.

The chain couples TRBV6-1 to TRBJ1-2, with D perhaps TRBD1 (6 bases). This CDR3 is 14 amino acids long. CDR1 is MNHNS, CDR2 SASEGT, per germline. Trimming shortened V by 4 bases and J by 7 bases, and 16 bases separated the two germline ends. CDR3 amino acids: CASSAPGEAFGYTF. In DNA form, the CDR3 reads TGTGCCAGCAGTGCCCCAGGGGAAGCTTTTGGCTACACCTTC.

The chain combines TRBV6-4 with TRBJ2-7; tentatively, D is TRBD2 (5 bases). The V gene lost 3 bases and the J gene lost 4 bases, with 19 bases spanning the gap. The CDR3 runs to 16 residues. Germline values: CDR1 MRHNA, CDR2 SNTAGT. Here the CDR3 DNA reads TGTGCCAGCAGTGAGCCGGATCAGGACTTCAGTTACGAGCAGTACTTC. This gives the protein CASSEPDQDFSYEQYF.